Shown below are 2 T cell receptor beta chains from a single sample sequenced in a study of blood T cell repertoires in COVID-19. The repertoire was sequenced with immunoSEQ multiplex PCR; TCRdb's copy has only in-frame clones and lacks some. The sample lists over 130,000 clones, around 82% occurring once. Specimen: peripheral blood. All receptors derive from a human donor in a cohort sampled during active COVID-19.

The gene calls are TRBV6-5 and TRBJ2-5, with D tentatively TRBD1 (6 bases). The CDR3 extends over 14 amino acids. Germline V gives CDR1 MNHEY, CDR2 SVGAGI. Between the trimmed V and J ends, which lost 8 bases and 1 base, there was a span of 14 bases. The CDR3 DNA reads as TGTGCCAGCGAGGGACAACCACCCCAAGAGACCCAGTACTTC. It encodes CASEGQPPQETQYF.

This sequence joins TRBV7-2 and TRBJ2-2; D might be TRBD2 (7 bases). The CDR3 loop spans 16 amino acids. V lost 4 bases to trimming and J lost 5 bases, with 17 bases between them. Germline V gene data show CDR1 as SGHTA and CDR2 as FQGNSA. In DNA, the CDR3 is TGTGCCAGCAGCTCCGGAGCGGGACAAAGAACCGGGGAGCTGTTTTTT. It specifies CASSSGAGQRTGELFF.